Listed below are T cell receptor beta chains from one sample, sequenced in a study of shared clonotypes between healthy human individuals. The method was immunoSEQ multiplex PCR; TCRdb's version includes in-frame clones alone and lacks a portion of them. This table holds roughly 410,000 clones, approximately 96% found once. The sequenced sample consisted of memory CD8+ T cells sorted from blood. The receptors shown here come from a man younger than 45 in good health. The CDR3 runs from the conserved cysteine through the conserved F or W. Fields, in order: J gene, V gene, CDR3 protein.

TRBJ1-2	TRBV29-1	CSVEVHVGSYQLNYGYTF
TRBJ2-1	TRBV13	CASSPGASIFNEQFF
TRBJ2-5	TRBV5-6	CASSLGGRETQYF
TRBJ2-7	TRBV29-1	CSVEDSTYEQYF
TRBJ2-7	TRBV5-1	CASSLITGVPHEQYF
TRBJ1-5	TRBV5-8	CASSLNRGLGNQPQHF
TRBJ1-2	TRBV11-3	CASRGNYGYTF
TRBJ1-5	TRBV29-1	CSVRTAGEPQHF
TRBJ2-1	TRBV7-9	CASSPVPGTYNEQFF
TRBJ2-7	TRBV28	CASSSLLAGGFYEQYF
TRBJ2-2	TRBV28	CASSTNRDTGELFF
TRBJ2-2	TRBV29-1	CSVTGGGELFF
TRBJ2-3	TRBV28	CASSFYDSSTDTQYF
TRBJ2-7	TRBV28	CASSSSYEQYF
TRBJ2-1	TRBV19	CASSIGTGGEQFF
TRBJ2-3	TRBV2	CASNWRVTDTQYF
TRBJ2-7	TRBV11-2	CASSLGPWGQGSYEQYF
TRBJ1-2	TRBV2	CASRGTVYTF
TRBJ1-5	TRBV5-5	CASSWDSLLAQHF
TRBJ1-1	TRBV19	CASSIIWNTEAFF
TRBJ2-3	TRBV11-2	CASNPRPAGPSTDTQYF
TRBJ2-7	TRBV7-9	CASSLSLTGSSYEQYF
TRBJ1-2	TRBV7-9	CASSLAGSYGYTF
TRBJ1-5	TRBV27	CASSWTGGNQPQHF